The 8 T cell receptor beta chains listed next were all sequenced from one sample in a study of blood T cell repertoires in COVID-19. Clones were sequenced by immunoSEQ multiplex PCR, and TCRdb holds only the in-frame ones, with some missing. This table has about 67,000 clones, 75% to 80% appearing once. The sequenced sample consisted of peripheral blood. The receptors here all came from a woman aged 60-70 years with acute or convalescent COVID-19.

V usage is TRBV20-1 and J usage is TRBJ1-2, with D possibly TRBD1 on 6 matching bases. V lost 4 bases, J lost 7 bases, and 10 bases lay in between. Germline V gene sequence: CDR1 DFQATT, CDR2 SNEGSKA (reference sequence). The CDR3 covers 11 residues. The CDR3 region is CSATGVFGYTF. The CDR3 bases are TGCAGTGCTACAGGGGTGTTTGGCTACACCTTC.

This clone was picked up a small number of times. CDR3 residues: CASSEALSLGELFF. The CDR3 DNA reads as TGTGCCAGCAGTGAAGCGTTATCTTTGGGGGAGCTGTTTTTT. This sequence joins TRBV6-1 and TRBJ2-2, with unresolved D. V was clipped by 0 bases and J by 8 bases, with 10 bases between them. CDR3 size: 14 residues. Germline CDR1 MNHNS, CDR2 SASEGT.

This clone has a handful of counts. V is TRBV28 and J is TRBJ2-7; 10 bases map to TRBD1. Germline loops: CDR1 MDHEN, CDR2 SYDVKM. V shed 6 bases and J 1 base; nucleotides not matched to a gene: 3. The CDR3 is made up of 14 amino acids. The CDR3 is CASREGQGSYEQYF. The CDR3 DNA follows: TGTGCCAGCAGGGAGGGACAGGGGTCCTACGAGCAGTACTTC.

J is TRBJ2-1 and V is TRBV6-5, with 9 positions matching TRBD1. The germline V gene has CDR1 MNHEY and CDR2 SVGAGI. The CDR3 runs to 14 residues. V dropped 5 bases and J dropped 8; count of bases not matched to a gene: 7. This CDR3 reads CASSPGTGRHEQFF. In DNA, the CDR3 is TGTGCCAGCAGTCCCGGGACAGGGCGACATGAGCAGTTCTTC.

The rearrangement links TRBV10-1 to TRBJ1-1; TRBD1 matches 8 bases. V was clipped by 3 bases and J by 5 bases; unmatched bases: 8. Per germline, CDR1 WNHNN and CDR2 SYGVQD (reference sequence). The CDR3 consists of 15 residues. CDR3: CASSESRQGRTEAFF. DNA of the CDR3: TGCGCCAGCAGTGAATCTCGACAGGGGAGAACTGAAGCTTTCTTT.

The chain is built from TRBV7-9 and TRBJ2-7, with 10 bases that match TRBD2. The J segment lost 2 bases and the V segment lost 5 bases, leaving 15 bases of the junction unmatched. This CDR3 is 18 amino acids long. CDR1 and CDR2 (germline): SEHNR, FQNEAQ (reference sequence). CDR3 in DNA: TGTGCCAGCAGCCCCAGCGGGGGGGCAATACGGGGGGCCTACGAGCAGTACTTC. Protein: CASSPSGGAIRGAYEQYF.

The chain couples TRBV29-1 to TRBJ2-7; D remains unclear. This CDR3 has 14 residues. V was shortened by 1 base and J by 2 bases, with 12 bases between the two germline ends. Per germline, CDR1 SQVTM and CDR2 ANQGSEA. For the CDR3, the DNA is TGCAGCGTTGAAGGAGAGACTGGAGCCTACGAGCAGTACTTC. This gives the protein CSVEGETGAYEQYF.

The chain has TRBV11-2 and TRBJ2-7; tentatively, D is TRBD1 (7 bases). This CDR3 contains 16 residues. V was pared by 6 bases and J by 5 bases, with 23 bases between. Per germline, CDR1 SGHAT and CDR2 FQNNGV. The CDR3 DNA follows: TGTGCCAGCAGGCCTAACGCAGGGGGGCGTCATAACGAGCAGTACTTC. Translated, it gives CASRPNAGGRHNEQYF.